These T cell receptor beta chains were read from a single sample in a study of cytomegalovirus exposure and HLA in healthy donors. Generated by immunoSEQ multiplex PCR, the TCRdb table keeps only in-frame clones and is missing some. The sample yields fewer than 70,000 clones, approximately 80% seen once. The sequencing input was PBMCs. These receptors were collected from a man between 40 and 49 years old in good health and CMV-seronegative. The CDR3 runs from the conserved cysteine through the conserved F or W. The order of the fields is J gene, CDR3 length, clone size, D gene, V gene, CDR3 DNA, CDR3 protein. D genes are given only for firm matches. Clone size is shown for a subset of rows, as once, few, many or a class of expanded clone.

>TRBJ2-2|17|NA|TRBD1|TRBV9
TGTGCCAGCAGCCCCGACCAGGACAGGGTGATGACCGGGGAGCTGTTTTTT
CASSPDQDRVMTGELFF
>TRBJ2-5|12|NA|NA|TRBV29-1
TGCAGCGTGGACAAGAATCAAGAGACCCAGTACTTC
CSVDKNQETQYF
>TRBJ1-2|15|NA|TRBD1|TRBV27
TGTGCCAGCAGTTCCTCCGGGACAGGCTTTTATGGCTACACCTTC
CASSSSGTGFYGYTF
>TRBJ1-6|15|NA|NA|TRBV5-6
TGTGCCAGCAGCTTGACACGCAAAACCAATTCACCCCTCCACTTT
CASSLTRKTNSPLHF
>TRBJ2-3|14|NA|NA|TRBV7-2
TGTGCCAGCAGCTTAGCGGGGGGGCGGGATACGCAGTATTTT
CASSLAGGRDTQYF
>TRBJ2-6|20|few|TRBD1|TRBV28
TGTGCCAGCAGTTCCCACCCTCTGACAGGGGTAAGATCTGGGGCCAACGTCCTGACTTTC
CASSSHPLTGVRSGANVLTF
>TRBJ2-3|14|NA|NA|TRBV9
TGTGCCAGCAGCGCCCGGCTAGCGACAGATACGCAGTATTTT
CASSARLATDTQYF
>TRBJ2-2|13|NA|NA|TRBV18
TGTGCCAGCTCACCGACAGGTGCCGGGGAGCTGTTTTTT
CASSPTGAGELFF
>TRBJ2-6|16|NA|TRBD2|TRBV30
TGTGCCTCCCCGGGGGGCGGGGGGACTGGGGCCAACGTCCTGACTTTC
CASPGGGGTGANVLTF
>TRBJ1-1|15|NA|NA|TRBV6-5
TGTGCCAGCAGTTATGATCAGGGGACAAACACTGAAGCTTTCTTT
CASSYDQGTNTEAFF
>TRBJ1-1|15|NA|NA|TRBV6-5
TGTGCCAGCAGTTACGGGACAAACATGAACACTGAAGCTTTCTTT
CASSYGTNMNTEAFF
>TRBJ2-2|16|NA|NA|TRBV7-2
TGTGCCAGCAGCTCCAACAGGGCGGCGAACACCGGGGAGCTGTTTTTT
CASSSNRAANTGELFF
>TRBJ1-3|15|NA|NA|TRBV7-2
TGTGCCAGCAGCTTATCACAGGTCTCTGGAAACACCATATATTTT
CASSLSQVSGNTIYF
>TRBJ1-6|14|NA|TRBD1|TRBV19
TGTGCCACCCGACAGGGGGCTGATAATTCACCCCTCCACTTT
CATRQGADNSPLHF
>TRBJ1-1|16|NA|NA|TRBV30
TGTGCACTGGACGCGCCCTGGGGGCAGAAATATACTGAAGCTTTCTTT
CALDAPWGQKYTEAFF
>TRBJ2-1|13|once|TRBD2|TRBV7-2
TGTGCCAGCAGCTTTAGCGGGGTGGGTGAGCAGTTCTTC
CASSFSGVGEQFF
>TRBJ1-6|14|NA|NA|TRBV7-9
TGTGCCAGCAGCTTAGGGCACCATAATTCACCCCTCCACTTT
CASSLGHHNSPLHF
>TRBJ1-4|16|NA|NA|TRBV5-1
TGCGCCAGCAGCACCCAGGCCCGGGGTGTTAAGGAAAAACTGTTTTTT
CASSTQARGVKEKLFF
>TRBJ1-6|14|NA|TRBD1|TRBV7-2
TGTGCCAGCAGCACGGACAGGGAGAATTCACCCCTCCACTTT
CASSTDRENSPLHF
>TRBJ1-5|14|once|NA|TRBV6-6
TGTGCCAGCAGCAGACAGTTAGGCAATCAGCCCCAGCATTTT
CASSRQLGNQPQHF
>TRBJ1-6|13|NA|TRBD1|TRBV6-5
TGTGCCAGTGCCGGACAGGGTTATTCACCCCTCCACTTT
CASAGQGYSPLHF
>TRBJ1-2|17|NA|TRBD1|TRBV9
TGTGCCAGCAGCGTAGAGCAGGGGGCTGACCTCAACTATGGCTACACCTTC
CASSVEQGADLNYGYTF
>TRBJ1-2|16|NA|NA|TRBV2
TGTGCCAGCAGTGAAGCGGGGCTAGTTGGGGACTATGGCTACACCTTC
CASSEAGLVGDYGYTF
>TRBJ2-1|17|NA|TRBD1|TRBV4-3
TGCGCCAGCAGCCAAGAACTACGGCAGGGGGCGTACAATGAGCAGTTCTTC
CASSQELRQGAYNEQFF
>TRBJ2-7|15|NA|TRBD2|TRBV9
TGTGCCAGCAGCGTCTCGACTAGCGGCGACTACGAGCAGTACTTC
CASSVSTSGDYEQYF
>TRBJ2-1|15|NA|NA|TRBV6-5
TGTGCCAGCAGTTACCGGGGGTCCCTAGGCAATGAGCAGTTCTTC
CASSYRGSLGNEQFF
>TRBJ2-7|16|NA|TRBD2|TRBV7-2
TGTGCCAGCAGCCCTGCTTCTAGCGGGGGGCCCTACGAGCAGTACTTC
CASSPASSGGPYEQYF
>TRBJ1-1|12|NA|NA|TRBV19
TGTGCCAGTACAGGCGCAGTCGCTGAAGCTTTCTTT
CASTGAVAEAFF
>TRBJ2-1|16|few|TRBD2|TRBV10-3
TGTGCCATCAGTGAGGGGAGTGGCGGGGGGTACAATGAGCAGTTCTTC
CAISEGSGGGYNEQFF
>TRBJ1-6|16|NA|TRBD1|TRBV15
TGTGCCACCAGCAGACGGTCCGGGACAGGGTATTCACCCCTCCACTTT
CATSRRSGTGYSPLHF
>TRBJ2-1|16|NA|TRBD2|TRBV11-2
TGTGCCAGCAGCTTCTTGTCTAGCGGGGGGGCCGGTGAGCAGTTCTTC
CASSFLSSGGAGEQFF
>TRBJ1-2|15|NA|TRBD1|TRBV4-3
TGCGCCAGCAGCCAACAAAGTACAGGGGAAGGTGGCTACACCTTC
CASSQQSTGEGGYTF
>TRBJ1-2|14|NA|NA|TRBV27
TGTGCCAGCAGTACGGTGGGGGGTTTAGGCGGCTACACCTTC
CASSTVGGLGGYTF
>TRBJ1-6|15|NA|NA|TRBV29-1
TGCAGCGACCTATACAGGGAAGGGTATAATTCACCCCTCCACTTT
CSDLYREGYNSPLHF
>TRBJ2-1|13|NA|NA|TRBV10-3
TGTGCCATCAGTGAGTCGACTGAGAATGAGCAGTTCTTC
CAISESTENEQFF
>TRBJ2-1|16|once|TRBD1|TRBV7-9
TGTGCCAGCAGCTCATTGGACAGGGGATTTGGCAATGAGCAGTTCTTC
CASSSLDRGFGNEQFF
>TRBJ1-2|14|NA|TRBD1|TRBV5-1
TGCGCCAGCAGCGAGGGACAGGCTAACTATGGCTACACCTTC
CASSEGQANYGYTF
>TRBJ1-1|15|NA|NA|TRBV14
TGTGCCAGCAGCCAATTTAGAGGGGAGGGCACTGAAGCTTTCTTT
CASSQFRGEGTEAFF
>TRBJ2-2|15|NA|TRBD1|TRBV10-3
TGTGCCATCAGGGGGACAGGCTCTAACACCGGGGAGCTGTTTTTT
CAIRGTGSNTGELFF
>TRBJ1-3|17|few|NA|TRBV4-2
TGTGCCAGCAGCCAAAGCGGAAAACAAAGCTCTGGAAACACCATATATTTT
CASSQSGKQSSGNTIYF
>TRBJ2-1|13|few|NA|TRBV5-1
TGCGCCAGCAGCTCCTCAGAACACAATGAGCAGTTCTTC
CASSSSEHNEQFF
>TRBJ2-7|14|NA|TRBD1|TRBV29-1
TGCAGCGTGGCCCGGACAGGGGGCGCGTACGAGCAGTACTTC
CSVARTGGAYEQYF